Listed below are T cell receptor beta chains from one sample, sequenced in a study of T cell repertoires in cytomegalovirus infection. No antigens are known for them. TCRdb fed the reads into MiXCR, producing one record per CDR3 protein. This table holds just over 450,000 distinct CDR3 sequences, 40% to 50% found once. This specimen was cultured PBMCs, taken from culture after CMV antigen stimulation. These receptors were obtained from a human donor in good health (CMV status not recorded). Some clones in this sample may be carry-over from other donors' samples. Each CDR3 is given with its conserved first and last residue. Each record gives: clone size, V gene, D gene, J gene, CDR3 protein, CDR3 DNA. The D gene is left open where the match is weak. Size tells how often a clone was seen (once, few, many) or the class of an expanded clone, and some rows leave it out.

few	TRBV27	.	TRBJ2-3	CASSLGGYEGATDTQYF	TGTGCCAGCAGTTTAGGGGGTTACGAGGGAGCGACAGATACGCAGTATTTT
.	TRBV6-2/TRBV6-3	TRBD2	TRBJ2-1	CASSYSFGLAGVGGNEQFF	TGTGCCAGCAGTTACTCGTTTGGACTAGCGGGAGTGGGGGGAAATGAGCAGTTCTTC
.	TRBV7-2	.	TRBJ1-1	CASSHLEKTEAFF	TGTGCCAGCAGCCATCTGGAGAAAACTGAAGCTTTCTTT
.	TRBV7-2	.	TRBJ2-7	CASSSGPYYEQYF	TGTGCCAGCAGCTCCGGACCGTACTACGAGCAGTACTTC
.	TRBV10-2	.	TRBJ2-7	CASRRGGSYEQYF	TGCGCCAGCCGGCGAGGCGGGTCCTACGAGCAGTACTTC
.	TRBV7-2	.	TRBJ1-6	CASSLELESPLHF	TGTGCCAGCAGCTTAGAGCTAGAATCACCCCTCCACTTT
.	TRBV6-6	.	TRBJ2-7	CASTGSATYEQYF	TGTGCCAGCACAGGTAGCGCGACCTACGAGCAGTACTTC
few	TRBV7-2	.	TRBJ1-3	CASSGRVGGSGNTIYF	TGTGCCAGCAGCGGCAGGGTTGGGGGCTCTGGAAACACCATATATTTT
few	TRBV7-2	TRBD2	TRBJ2-5	CASSSLRAGGETQYF	TGTGCCAGCAGCTCCCTCCGGGCGGGGGGTGAGACCCAGTACTTC
.	TRBV12-3/TRBV12-4	.	TRBJ1-5	CASSSLSGDNQPQHF	TGTGCCAGCAGTTCCCTCTCGGGGGACAATCAGCCCCAGCATTTT
.	TRBV7-9	.	TRBJ2-2	CASILTAGSNTGELFF	TGTGCCAGCATCCTCACGGCGGGGAGTAACACCGGGGAGCTGTTTTTT
.	TRBV7-2	TRBD1	TRBJ1-6	CASSRFIDRVDSPLHF	TGTGCCAGCAGCCGGTTTATCGACAGGGTTGACTCACCCCTCCACTTT
.	TRBV7-9	TRBD2	TRBJ2-3	CASSSPGLGTDTQYF	TGTGCCAGCAGCTCCCCTGGACTAGGGACAGATACGCAGTATTTT
few	TRBV11-2	TRBD1	TRBJ1-4	CASSSTGASNSNEKLFF	TGTGCCAGCAGCTCTACAGGGGCTAGCAATAGTAATGAAAAACTGTTTTTT
.	TRBV19	TRBD2	TRBJ2-1	CASSILAGVNNEQFF	TGTGCCAGTAGTATATTAGCGGGGGTAAACAATGAGCAGTTCTTC
few	TRBV4-1	.	TRBJ1-3	CASSQDPGVGNTIYF	TGTGCCAGCAGCCAAGATCCCGGGGTCGGAAACACCATATATTTT
.	TRBV15	.	TRBJ1-1	CATSRDWGYDTEAFF	TGTGCCACCAGCAGAGATTGGGGGTACGACACTGAAGCTTTCTTT
.	TRBV19	.	TRBJ1-1	CASRRGLDAEAFF	TGTGCCAGTAGGCGAGGGTTGGACGCTGAAGCTTTCTTT
few	TRBV7-2	TRBD2	TRBJ2-3	CASSSQLAGGNTQYF	TGTGCCAGCAGCAGTCAACTAGCGGGAGGAAATACGCAGTATTTT
once	TRBV2	TRBD1	TRBJ2-2	CASRDRVPGELFF	TGTGCCAGCCGGGACAGGGTCCCCGGGGAGCTGTTTTTT
.	TRBV5-6	.	TRBJ2-7	CASSTLVQDSYEQYF	TGTGCCAGCAGCACCCTCGTTCAGGACTCCTACGAGCAGTACTTC
.	TRBV6-2/TRBV6-3	TRBD1	TRBJ1-4	CATLRDRDEKLFF	TGTGCCACTCTCCGGGACAGGGACGAAAAACTGTTTTTT
few	TRBV7-2	TRBD2	TRBJ2-3	CASSLGLAGAITDTQYF	TGTGCCAGCAGCTTAGGTCTAGCGGGAGCCATCACAGATACGCAGTATTTT
few	TRBV6-1	.	TRBJ1-5	CASIIRSGVKPQHF	TGTGCCAGCATTATCCGGAGCGGAGTGAAGCCCCAGCATTTT
few	TRBV18	.	TRBJ2-3	CASSLEGLTATDTQYF	TGTGCCAGCTCACTTGAGGGACTGACCGCCACAGATACGCAGTATTTT
.	TRBV5-6	TRBD2	TRBJ2-1	CASSLELAGEDEQFF	TGTGCCAGCAGCTTGGAACTAGCGGGAGAGGATGAGCAGTTCTTC
few	TRBV11-2	.	TRBJ1-3	CASSFGLPSGNTIYF	TGTGCCAGCAGCTTCGGACTTCCCTCTGGAAACACCATATATTTT
once	TRBV5-4	.	TRBJ2-5	CASSTTGDSETQYF	TGTGCCAGCAGCACCACCGGGGATAGTGAGACCCAGTACTTC
.	TRBV20-1	.	TRBJ2-3	CSARGAGTSTDTQYF	TGCAGTGCTAGAGGTGCCGGGACTAGCACAGATACGCAGTATTTT
few	TRBV20-1	TRBD1	TRBJ2-7	CSARDVGRRTGAYEQYF	TGCAGTGCTAGAGATGTGGGCCGCAGGACAGGGGCCTACGAGCAGTACTTC
.	TRBV28	TRBD1	TRBJ1-5	CASSLKGAPHQPQHF	TGTGCCAGCAGTTTGAAGGGGGCTCCCCATCAGCCCCAGCATTTT
few	TRBV7-2	.	TRBJ2-1	CASSFVGGPDNEQFF	TGTGCCAGCAGCTTCGTCGGGGGGCCTGACAATGAGCAGTTCTTC
.	TRBV12-3/TRBV12-4	.	TRBJ1-1	CASRNPDRSTEAFF	TGTGCCAGCAGGAACCCCGACAGGTCCACTGAAGCTTTCTTT
few	TRBV7-2	TRBD2	TRBJ2-3	CASSNPSGATDTQYF	TGTGCCAGCAGCAACCCTAGCGGGGCCACAGATACGCAGTATTTT
.	TRBV29-1	.	TRBJ2-7	CSVDRGYEQYF	TGCAGCGTTGACCGCGGTTACGAGCAGTACTTC
.	TRBV7-2	TRBD1	TRBJ1-6	CASSTRDRGSPLQF	TGTGCCAGCAGCACCCGGGACAGGGGGTCACCCCTCCAATTT
.	TRBV29-1	TRBD1	TRBJ2-3	CSAVRDRETDTQYF	TGCAGCGCCGTCCGGGACAGGGAAACAGATACGCAGTATTTT
many	TRBV19	.	TRBJ2-7	CASRKSQGGIYEQYF	TGTGCCAGTAGGAAATCTCAGGGGGGGATTTACGAGCAGTACTTC
.	TRBV11-2	.	TRBJ1-6	CASSEGQGVSPLHF	TGTGCCAGCAGCGAGGGTCAGGGCGTTTCACCCCTCCACTTT
.	TRBV7-2	.	TRBJ1-3	CASSARGGSGNTIYF	TGTGCCAGCAGCGCTAGAGGGGGCTCTGGAAACACCATATATTTT